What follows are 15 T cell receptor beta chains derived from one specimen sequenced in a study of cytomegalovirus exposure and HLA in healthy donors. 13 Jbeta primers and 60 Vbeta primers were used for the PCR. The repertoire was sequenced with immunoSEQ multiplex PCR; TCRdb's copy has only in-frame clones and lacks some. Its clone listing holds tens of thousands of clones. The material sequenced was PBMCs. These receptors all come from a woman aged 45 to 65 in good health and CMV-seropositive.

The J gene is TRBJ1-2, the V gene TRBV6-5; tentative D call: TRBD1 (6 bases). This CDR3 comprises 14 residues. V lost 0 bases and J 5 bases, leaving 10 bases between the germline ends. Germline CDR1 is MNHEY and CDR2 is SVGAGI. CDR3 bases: TGTGCCAGCAGTTACTCTAGGGGGGGGTATGGCTACACCTTC. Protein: CASSYSRGGYGYTF.

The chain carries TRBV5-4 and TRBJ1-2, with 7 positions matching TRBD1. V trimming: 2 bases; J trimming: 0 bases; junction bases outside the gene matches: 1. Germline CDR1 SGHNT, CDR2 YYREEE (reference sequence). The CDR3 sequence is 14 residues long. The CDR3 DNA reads TGTGCCAGCAGCTTAGGGACAGCTAACTATGGCTACACCTTC. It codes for CASSLGTANYGYTF. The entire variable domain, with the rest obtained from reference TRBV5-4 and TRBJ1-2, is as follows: ETGVTQSPTHLIKTRGQQVTLRCSSQSGHNTVSWYQQALGQGPQFIFQYYREEENGRGNFPPRFSGLQFPNYSSELNVNALELDDSALYLCASSLGTANYGYTFGSGTRLTVV.

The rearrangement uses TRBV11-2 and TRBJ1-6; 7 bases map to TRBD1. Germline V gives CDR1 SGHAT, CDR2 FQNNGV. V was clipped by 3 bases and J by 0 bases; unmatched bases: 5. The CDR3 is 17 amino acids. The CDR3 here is CASSLRTGSSYNSPLHF. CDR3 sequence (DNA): TGTGCCAGCAGCTTGAGGACAGGCAGCTCCTATAATTCACCCCTCCACTTT.

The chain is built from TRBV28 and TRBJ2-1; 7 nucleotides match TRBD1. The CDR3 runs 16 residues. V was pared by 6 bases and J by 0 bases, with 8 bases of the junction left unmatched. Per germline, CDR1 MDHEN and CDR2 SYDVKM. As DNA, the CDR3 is TGTGCCAGCAGGCGCAGGGGGAAGAGCTCCTACAATGAGCAGTTCTTC. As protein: CASRRRGKSSYNEQFF. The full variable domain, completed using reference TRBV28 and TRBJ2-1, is DVKVTQSSRYLVKRTGEKVFLECVQDMDHENMFWYRQDPGLGLRLIYFSYDVKMKEKGDIPEGYSVSREKKERFSLILESASTNQTSMYLCASRRRGKSSYNEQFFGPGTRLTVL.

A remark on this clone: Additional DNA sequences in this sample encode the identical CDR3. The CDR3 nucleotides read TGTGCCAGCAGCGGAAAGAGGACAGGTTTTCACGGGGAGCTGTTTTTT. Translating it yields CASSGKRTGFHGELFF. The genes are TRBV9 and TRBJ2-2, with TRBD1 identical over 7 bases. CDR1 is SGDLS and CDR2 is YYNGEE in the germline V gene. The CDR3 sequence is 16 residues long. V gave up 3 bases and J gave up 7 bases; unmatched junction bases: 12.

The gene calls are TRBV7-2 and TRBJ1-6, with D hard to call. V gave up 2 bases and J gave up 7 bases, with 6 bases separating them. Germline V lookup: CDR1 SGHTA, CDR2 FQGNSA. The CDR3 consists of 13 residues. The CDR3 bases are TGTGCCAGCAGCTTAAAAGCGAATTCACCCCTCCACTTT. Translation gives CASSLKANSPLHF.

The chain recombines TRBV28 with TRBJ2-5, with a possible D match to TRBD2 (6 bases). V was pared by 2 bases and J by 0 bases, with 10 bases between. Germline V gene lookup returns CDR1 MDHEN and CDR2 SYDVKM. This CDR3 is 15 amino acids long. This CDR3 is CASSLPLAHQETQYF. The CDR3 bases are TGTGCCAGCAGTTTACCCCTAGCGCACCAAGAGACCCAGTACTTC.

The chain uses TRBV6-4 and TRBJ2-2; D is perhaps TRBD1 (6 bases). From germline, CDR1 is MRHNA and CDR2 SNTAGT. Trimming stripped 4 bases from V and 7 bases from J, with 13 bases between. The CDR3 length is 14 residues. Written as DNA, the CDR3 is TGTGCCAGCAGTGTTCGTGGGGGCAGCGGGGAGCTGTTTTTT. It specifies CASSVRGGSGELFF.

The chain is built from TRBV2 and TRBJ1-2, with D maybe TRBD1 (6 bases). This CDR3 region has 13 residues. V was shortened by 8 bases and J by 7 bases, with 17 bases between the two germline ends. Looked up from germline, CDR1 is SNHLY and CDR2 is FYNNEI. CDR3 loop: CASYRANSGGYTF. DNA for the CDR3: TGTGCCAGCTACAGGGCCAATAGTGGTGGCTACACCTTC.

CDR3 loop: CASSSGLAGANTGELFF. The DNA of the CDR3 is TGTGCCAGCAGTTCAGGTCTAGCGGGCGCGAACACCGGGGAGCTGTTTTTT. The chain joins TRBV7-9 to TRBJ2-2; 8 bases are shared with TRBD2. The V gene end was trimmed by 6 bases and the J gene end by 0 bases; junction bases not matched to a gene: 9. The CDR3 loop spans 17 amino acids. Germline lookup yields CDR1 SEHNR and CDR2 FQNEAQ (reference sequence). The full variable domain, with the rest looked up from reference TRBV7-9 and TRBJ2-2, is DTGVSQNPRHKITKRGQNVTFRCDPISEHNRLYWYRQTLGQGPEFLTYFQNEAQLEKSRLLSDRFSAERPKGSFSTLEIQRTEQGDSAMYLCASSSGLAGANTGELFFGEGSRLTVL.

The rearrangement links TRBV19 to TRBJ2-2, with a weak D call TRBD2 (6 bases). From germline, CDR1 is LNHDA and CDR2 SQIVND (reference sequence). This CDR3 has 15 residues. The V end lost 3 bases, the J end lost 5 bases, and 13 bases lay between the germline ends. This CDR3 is CASSMGRGETGELFF. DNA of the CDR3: TGTGCCAGTAGTATGGGCCGCGGGGAAACCGGGGAGCTGTTTTTT.

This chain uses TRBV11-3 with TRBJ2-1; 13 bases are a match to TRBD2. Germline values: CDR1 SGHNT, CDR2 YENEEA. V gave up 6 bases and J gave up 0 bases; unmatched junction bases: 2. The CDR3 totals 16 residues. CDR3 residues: CASSRTSGSSYNEQFF. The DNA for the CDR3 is TGTGCCAGCAGTAGGACTAGCGGGAGCTCCTACAATGAGCAGTTCTTC. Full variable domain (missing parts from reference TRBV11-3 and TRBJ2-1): EAGVVQSPRYKIIEKKQPVAFWCNPISGHNTLYWYLQNLGQGPELLIRYENEEAVDDSQLPKDRFSAERLKGVDSTLKIQPAELGDSAVYLCASSRTSGSSYNEQFFGPGTRLTVL.

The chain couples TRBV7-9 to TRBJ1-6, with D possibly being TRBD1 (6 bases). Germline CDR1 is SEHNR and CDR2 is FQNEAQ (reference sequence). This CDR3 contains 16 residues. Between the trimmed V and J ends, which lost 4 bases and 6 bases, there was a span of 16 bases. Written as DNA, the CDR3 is TGTGCCAGCAGCTATCCTCCGGGACAAAGTAATTCACCCCTCCACTTT. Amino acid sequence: CASSYPPGQSNSPLHF.

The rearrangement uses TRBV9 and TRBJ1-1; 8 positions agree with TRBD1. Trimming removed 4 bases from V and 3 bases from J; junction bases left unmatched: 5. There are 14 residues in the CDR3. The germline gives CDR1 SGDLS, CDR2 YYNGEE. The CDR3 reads CASSPRQGHTEAFF. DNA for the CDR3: TGTGCCAGCAGCCCCCGACAGGGGCACACTGAAGCTTTCTTT.

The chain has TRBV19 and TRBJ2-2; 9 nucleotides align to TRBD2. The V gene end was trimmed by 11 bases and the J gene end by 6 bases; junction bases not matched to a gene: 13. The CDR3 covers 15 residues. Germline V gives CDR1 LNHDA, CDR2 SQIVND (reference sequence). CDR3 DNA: TGTGCCTCCTCAGGGCTAGCGGGGACCCCCGGGGAGCTGTTTTTT. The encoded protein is CASSGLAGTPGELFF.